The 16 T cell receptor beta chains presented below share a single source sample, sequenced in a study of immune characteristics of hereditary and idiopathic chronic pancreatitis. Chronic pancreatitis tissue was collected during total pancreatectomy with islet autotransplantation. Here immunoSEQ multiplex PCR was the method, and the copy in TCRdb shows in-frame clones only, minus some. The profile shows roughly 14,000 clones, more than 60% of them singletons. Sequencing was performed on pancreas tissue with hereditary chronic pancreatitis. All receptors come from a human donor with chronic pancreatitis.

This clone is categorized as medium-sized. The chain couples TRBV6-1 to TRBJ2-4; 7 bases align to TRBD2. Germline assignment: CDR1 MNHNS and CDR2 SASEGT. The CDR3 length is 13 residues. Trimming at V came to 3 bases and at J to 9 bases, leaving 5 bases not matched to a gene. CDR3 region: CASSDAPGGIQYF. CDR3 sequence (DNA): TGTGCCAGCAGTGACGCCCCGGGGGGCATTCAGTACTTC.

The V and J genes are TRBV29-1 and TRBJ1-1; 7 nucleotides agree with TRBD1. The germline V gene encodes CDR1 SQVTM and CDR2 ANQGSEA. CDR3 length: 14 amino acids. With V trimmed by 6 bases and J by 4 bases, 11 bases remained unmatched. CDR3 region: CSVGDSTRGTEAFF. The CDR3 bases are TGCAGCGTGGGGGACAGTACCCGGGGCACTGAAGCTTTCTTT. Combining the CDR3 with reference TRBV29-1 and TRBJ1-1 gives the whole variable domain SAVISQKPSRDICQRGTSLTIQCQVDSQVTMMFWYRQQPGQSLTLIATANQGSEATYESGFVIDKFPISRPNLTFSTLTVSNMSPEDSSIYLCSVGDSTRGTEAFFGQGTRLTVV.

This chain joins TRBV21-1 and TRBJ1-1; the D call TRBD1 from the table was never checked on the DNA. TRBV21-1 is labeled a pseudogene. CDR3 size: 15 residues. CDR3 residues: CASSLSLQLNTEAFF. CDR3 DNA: TGTGCCAGCAGCCTGTCGTTACAGCTGAACACTGAAGCTTTCTTT.

The chain is built from TRBV3-1 (or the pseudogene TRBV3-2) and TRBJ1-2, with TRBD1 matching 12 bases. This CDR3 contains 15 residues. V lost 2 bases, J lost 7 bases, and 5 bases stayed unmatched. Germline CDR1 and CDR2: LGHDT and YNNKEL (reference sequence). CDR3 coding DNA: TGTGCCAGCAGCCAACCGGGACAGGGGGCGGTTGGCTACACCTTC. Its protein product is CASSQPGQGAVGYTF.

This clone appeared a few times. The genes are TRBV6-1 and TRBJ1-5; the match to TRBD1 covers 10 bases. V shed 1 base, J shed 7 bases, and the junction held 10 bases outside the gene matches. Per the germline V gene, CDR1 is MNHNS and CDR2 is SASEGT. The CDR3 has 17 residues. CDR3 region: CASSEETRDRGWQPQHF. CDR3 bases: TGTGCCAGCAGTGAAGAGACCCGGGACAGGGGTTGGCAGCCCCAGCATTTT.

The genes are TRBV5-6 and TRBJ2-1; D possibly corresponds to TRBD2 (5 bases). Germline V lookup: CDR1 SGHDT, CDR2 YYEEEE. V lost 0 bases, J lost 0 bases, and 13 bases lay in between. This CDR3 spans 17 amino acids. CDR3 coding DNA: TGTGCCAGCAGCTTGGGACTACGGCTGAGCTCCTACAATGAGCAGTTCTTC. This encodes CASSLGLRLSSYNEQFF.

The chain is built from TRBV15 and TRBJ2-5; possible D gene TRBD1, 6 bases. Germline V gives CDR1 LNHNV, CDR2 YYDKDF (reference sequence). The V gene lost 0 bases and the J gene lost 3 bases, with 8 bases spanning the gap. The CDR3 covers 14 residues. CDR3 sequence: CATSREDRKETQYF. The CDR3 coding sequence is TGTGCCACCAGCAGAGAGGACAGAAAAGAGACCCAGTACTTC. Full variable domain (outside the CDR3, taken from reference TRBV15 and TRBJ2-5): DAMVIQNPRYQVTQFGKPVTLSCSQTLNHNVMYWYQQKSSQAPKLLFHYYDKDFNNEADTPDNFQSRRPNTSFCFLDIRSPGLGDTAMYLCATSREDRKETQYFGPGTRLLVL.

The chain joins TRBV5-1 to TRBJ1-2; 7 nucleotides agree with TRBD1. Looked up from germline, CDR1 is SGHRS and CDR2 is YFSETQ. V shed 5 bases, J shed 1 base, and the junction held 5 bases outside the gene matches. The CDR3 consists of 14 residues. The CDR3 here is CASRFGTVNYGYTF. As DNA, the CDR3 is TGCGCCAGCAGATTTGGGACAGTTAACTATGGCTACACCTTC.

This chain connects TRBV3-1 (or the pseudogene TRBV3-2) to TRBJ2-1; 12 positions match TRBD2. Germline CDR1 is LGHDT and CDR2 is YNNKEL (reference sequence). V shed 2 bases and J 2 bases; nucleotides not matched to a gene: 7. The CDR3 consists of 18 residues. Here the CDR3 reads CASSQPSGRAPAYNEQFF. The CDR3 DNA reads TGTGCCAGCAGCCAACCTAGCGGGAGGGCCCCCGCCTACAATGAGCAGTTCTTC.

V gene TRBV4-1 combines with J gene TRBJ2-3, with 12 nucleotides matching TRBD1. Germline trimming cut 0 bases from V and 4 bases from J; bases unmatched to any gene: 2. The CDR3 sequence is 16 residues long. Germline loops: CDR1 MGHRA, CDR2 YSYEKL. CDR3 sequence: CASSQDGTGGADTQYF. The CDR3 nucleotides read TGCGCCAGCAGCCAAGATGGGACAGGGGGCGCAGATACGCAGTATTTT.

V is TRBV29-1 and J is TRBJ2-2; TRBD2 agrees at 13 bases. CDR3 length: 14 amino acids. With 7 bases clipped from V and 6 bases from J, the junction kept 5 bases outside the gene matches. CDR1 and CDR2 (germline): SQVTM, ANQGSEA. CDR3 sequence reads: CSGQLAGGPGELFF. The CDR3 nucleotides read TGCAGCGGTCAACTAGCGGGAGGGCCCGGGGAGCTGTTTTTT.

The V and J genes are TRBV28 and TRBJ2-6; no firm D call. V was trimmed by 2 bases and J by 1 base, leaving 6 bases between them. This CDR3 comprises 15 residues. Germline V gene data show CDR1 as MDHEN and CDR2 as SYDVKM. CDR3 residues: CASSLRLSGANVLTF. The CDR3 DNA reads TGTGCCAGCAGTTTACGGCTGTCTGGGGCCAACGTCCTGACTTTC.

V and J are TRBV5-3 and TRBJ2-1, with TRBD2 identical over 10 bases. TRBV5-3 carries the ORF label, with uncertain function. This CDR3 is 16 amino acids long. V trimming: 4 bases; J trimming: 4 bases; junction bases outside the gene matches: 8. CDR3 DNA sequence: TGTGCCAGAAGCGAAGGACTAGCGGACGGATACAATGAGCAGTTCTTC. Translating it yields CARSEGLADGYNEQFF.

This clone was detected only a few times. The genes are TRBV27 and TRBJ2-1; possible D gene TRBD2, 5 bases. Germline CDR1 and CDR2: MNHEY and SMNVEV (reference sequence). Trimming left V 5 bases short and J 0 bases short, with 14 bases between. This CDR3 region has 16 residues. The CDR3 spells CASSPIGLYSYNEQFF. CDR3 sequence (DNA): TGTGCCAGCAGTCCCATCGGACTCTACTCCTACAATGAGCAGTTCTTC.

This sequence joins TRBV5-1 and TRBJ1-1; perhaps TRBD1 as D (5 bases). V was cut by 1 base and J by 2 bases, with 9 bases left in between. This CDR3 region has 14 residues. Germline V gene lookup returns CDR1 SGHRS and CDR2 YFSETQ. The CDR3: CASSLLQDNTEAFF. In DNA, the CDR3 is TGCGCCAGCAGCTTGTTACAGGACAACACTGAAGCTTTCTTT.

In its sample, this clone was seen once. The J gene is TRBJ2-2, the V gene TRBV27; D is unclear. Looked up from germline, CDR1 is MNHEY and CDR2 is SMNVEV (reference sequence). V was shortened by 2 bases and J by 3 bases, with 19 bases between the two germline ends. The CDR3 contains 18 residues. The CDR3 region has the DNA TGTGCCAGCAGTTTAGCGAACAGAGCACCTCGAGACACCGGGGAGCTGTTTTTT. Protein product: CASSLANRAPRDTGELFF.